Listed here are 13 T cell receptor beta chains from one sample, sequenced in a study of patients and donors after allogeneic stem cell transplantation. Each CDR3 protein is one row after TCRdb ran MiXCR on the RT-PCR reads. Altogether 30,000 to 40,000 distinct CDR3 sequences are present, more than 35% being singletons, with the ten largest covering around 80%. Sequences were obtained from blood, either unsorted or a sorted T cell fraction (not recorded which). The receptors were sampled from a human donor who was either an allogeneic HSCT recipient or a stem cell or donor lymphocyte infusion donor (not recorded which). It is not recorded whose cells these are; they may come from a transplant donor.

J is TRBJ1-1 and V is TRBV3-1; the D gene is possibly TRBD1 (6 bases). Germline lookup yields CDR1 LGHDT and CDR2 YNNKEL (reference sequence). The CDR3 is made up of 14 amino acids. The ends were cut back, 0 bases at V and 3 bases at J, with 8 bases in the middle. CDR3 region: CASSQDGGDTEAFF. CDR3 coding DNA: TGTGCCAGCAGCCAAGATGGGGGCGACACTGAAGCTTTCTTT.

This clonotype was detected only a few times. The chain recombines TRBV7-9 with TRBJ2-1; the D gene is possibly TRBD2 (5 bases). Germline lookup yields CDR1 SEHNR and CDR2 FQNEAQ (reference sequence). There are 15 residues in the CDR3. The V and J ends lost 7 bases and 4 bases respectively, with 17 bases between them. Here the CDR3 reads CASTTGAALYNEQFF. DNA of the CDR3: TGTGCCAGCACCACTGGAGCGGCCCTATACAATGAGCAGTTCTTC.

The genes are TRBV9 and TRBJ2-1, with TRBD2 matching 8 bases. V dropped 0 bases and J dropped 7; count of bases not matched to a gene: 6. The CDR3 runs to 15 residues. Per germline, CDR1 SGDLS and CDR2 YYNGEE. CDR3 in DNA: TGTGCCAGCAGCGTAGCCAGCGGGAGTACAAATGAGCAGTTCTTC. This gives the protein CASSVASGSTNEQFF.

The V gene is TRBV11-2, the J gene TRBJ2-1, with 8 bases fitting TRBD2. Looked up from germline, CDR1 is SGHAT and CDR2 is FQNNGV. J was trimmed by 4 bases and V by 5 bases; bases with no gene match: 7. This CDR3 region has 15 residues. CDR3 amino acids: CASSLVLAEYNEQFF. Written as DNA, the CDR3 is TGTGCCAGCAGCCTCGTACTAGCGGAATACAATGAGCAGTTCTTC. The entire variable domain, with the rest obtained from reference TRBV11-2 and TRBJ2-1, is as follows: EAGVAQSPRYKIIEKRQSVAFWCNPISGHATLYWYQQILGQGPKLLIQFQNNGVVDDSQLPKDRFSAERLKGVDSTLKIQPAKLEDSAVYLCASSLVLAEYNEQFFGPGTRLTVL.

This clonotype was counted at least ten times. The rearrangement links TRBV10-2 to TRBJ1-5; D ambiguous. Trimming pared 2 bases from V and 3 bases from J, leaving 8 bases between. This CDR3 is 14 amino acids long. Germline V lookup: CDR1 WSHSY, CDR2 SAAADI. CDR3 DNA: TGCGCCAGCAGTGAGATCGGACTCAATCAGCCCCAGCATTTT. Its protein product is CASSEIGLNQPQHF.

V usage is TRBV11-3 and J usage is TRBJ2-3, with 11 bases identical to TRBD2. The CDR3 spans 17 residues. Germline values: CDR1 SGHNT, CDR2 YENEEA. The V segment lost 5 bases and the J segment 3 bases; nucleotides outside the gene matches: 10. The CDR3 spells CASSKDPSGGPTDTQYF. DNA of the CDR3: TGTGCCAGCAGCAAAGACCCTAGCGGGGGGCCGACAGATACGCAGTATTTT.

The rearrangement uses TRBV20-1 and TRBJ2-1; D is perhaps TRBD1 or TRBD2 (6 bases each). The CDR3 covers 16 residues. V was clipped by 1 base and J by 0 bases, with 13 bases between them. The germline V gene has CDR1 DFQATT and CDR2 SNEGSKA (reference sequence). The CDR3 spells CSARVTGAFSYNEQFF. The CDR3 nucleotides are TGCAGTGCTAGAGTCACGGGGGCCTTCTCCTACAATGAGCAGTTCTTC.

The chain employs TRBV5-1 and TRBJ1-6; the D gene is possibly TRBD1 (5 bases). This CDR3 comprises 13 residues. The V gene lost 3 bases and the J gene lost 6 bases, with 7 bases spanning the gap. CDR1 and CDR2 from the germline V gene are SGHRS and YFSETQ. The CDR3 loop reads CASSYDSNSPLHF. The DNA of the CDR3 is TGCGCCAGCAGCTACGACAGTAATTCACCCCTCCACTTT. Drawing the rest from reference TRBV5-1 and TRBJ1-6, the complete variable domain is KAGVTQTPRYLIKTRGQQVTLSCSPISGHRSVSWYQQTPGQGLQFLFEYFSETQRNKGNFPGRFSGRQFSNSRSEMNVSTLELGDSALYLCASSYDSNSPLHFGNGTRLTVT.

The chain employs TRBV4-3 and TRBJ1-2; the match to TRBD1 covers 10 bases. Looked up from germline, CDR1 is LGHNA and CDR2 is YSLEER. CDR3 length equals 16 residues. V shed 4 bases and J 3 bases; nucleotides not matched to a gene: 8. CDR3 residues: CASSRIRDRGDYGYTF. The DNA of the CDR3 is TGCGCCAGCAGCCGAATCCGGGACAGGGGAGACTATGGCTACACCTTC.

The V call is TRBV5-5, the J call TRBJ1-2; tentative D call: TRBD1 (6 bases). Trimming cost V 4 bases and J 8 bases, with 15 bases left between them. This CDR3 has 13 amino acids. Germline CDR1 is SGHKS and CDR2 is YYEKEE (reference sequence). The CDR3 nucleotides read TGTGCCAGCAGCACCCGACAGGCGCGCGGCTACACCTTC. It yields the protein CASSTRQARGYTF. Combining the CDR3 with reference TRBV5-5 and TRBJ1-2 gives the whole variable domain DAGVTQSPTHLIKTRGQQVTLRCSPISGHKSVSWYQQVLGQGPQFIFQYYEKEERGRGNFPDRFSARQFPNYSSELNVNALLLGDSALYLCASSTRQARGYTFGSGTRLTVV.

This chain links TRBV7-2 with TRBJ2-3; TRBD2 is a possible D gene (5 bases). The V end lost 1 base, the J end lost 9 bases, and 11 bases lay between the germline ends. The CDR3 length is 13 residues. Germline values: CDR1 SGHTA, CDR2 FQGNSA. The CDR3 DNA reads TGTGCCAGCAGCTTAGAAAGGGAGAGAACGCAGTATTTT. It translates to CASSLERERTQYF. The full variable domain, its missing parts supplied by reference TRBV7-2 and TRBJ2-3, is GAGVSQSPSNKVTEKGKDVELRCDPISGHTALYWYRQSLGQGLEFLIYFQGNSAPDKSGLPSDRFSAERTGGSVSTLTIQRTQQEDSAVYLCASSLERERTQYFGPGTRLTVL.

To note about this clonotype: An end of the junction does not agree with germline; a read error may underlie this. The V gene is TRBV30, the J gene TRBJ1-1, with unresolved D. In germline, CDR1 is GTSNPN, CDR2 SVGIG (reference sequence). CDR3 length: 15 amino acids. In DNA, the CDR3 is TGTGCCTGGAGATACGCCGGGGTTGGGAACACTGTAGCTTTCTTT. This sequence encodes CAWRYAGVGNTVAFF. Combining the CDR3 with reference TRBV30 and TRBJ1-1 gives the whole variable domain SQTIHQWPATLVQPVGSPLSLECTVEGTSNPNLYWYRQAAGRGLQLLFYSVGIGQISSEVPQNLSASRPQDRQFILSSKKLLLSDSGFYLCAWRYAGVGNTVAFFGQGTRLTVV.

The V call is TRBV11-2, the J call TRBJ1-2, with D perhaps TRBD1 (6 bases). The V gene lost 2 bases and the J gene lost 4 bases, with 11 bases spanning the gap. The CDR3 loop spans 14 amino acids. Germline V gene data show CDR1 as SGHAT and CDR2 as FQNNGV. This chain's CDR3 is CASSLHRASYGYTF. The CDR3 nucleotides are TGTGCCAGCAGCTTACACAGGGCGAGCTATGGCTACACCTTC.